This T cell receptor beta chain was documented in a study of blood T cells in healthy people across ages. Trimming shortened V by 3 bases and J by 7 bases, and 16 bases separated the two germline ends. The CDR3 extends over 15 amino acids. Combining a sample-barcoded 5' primer with a J-beta primer mix, a second PCR ran for roughly 7 to 12 cycles. TCRdb fed the 5' RACE reads into MiXCR, producing one record per CDR3 protein. The sample lists under 1,000,000 distinct CDR3 sequences; 46% were seen once. The sample taken for sequencing was blood. This receptor was taken from a man older than 75 in good health. This sequence joins TRBV12-3 or TRBV12-4 and TRBJ2-1, with D unresolved. DNA of the CDR3: TGTGCCAGCAGTTTCTCTCTACCAGGTGAGAATGAGCAGTTCTTC. Translation gives CASSFSLPGENEQFF.